This T cell receptor (beta chain) was sequenced for a study of blood T cell dynamics during melanoma immunotherapy. At the level of the study: Metastatic melanoma patients received first-line pembrolizumab or nivolumab plus ipilimumab. General study results and limits: Unlike progressors, later disease-control patients had W3 repertoires gaining clonality or diversity.

With V trimmed by 1 base and J by 7 bases, 1 base remained unmatched. CDR1 and CDR2 from the germline V gene are GTSNPN and SVGIG (reference sequence). CDR3 length equals 11 residues. Time point of the sample: pre-treatment baseline. Every bulk PBMC sample received the same 350 ng of DNA. Libraries were prepared by immunoSEQ multiplex PCR; TCRdb keeps only in-frame clonotypes and omits some of them. The sample has about 15,000 clones, more than 75% seen once; the top ten hold about 5%. Note on this clone: Its antigen is undetermined.

This specimen was blood, taken from a patient treated with checkpoint blockade. J is TRBJ2-7 and V is TRBV30; 7 positions match TRBD1. The receptor was isolated from a human donor with melanoma. In DNA, the CDR3 is TGTGCCTGGAGTGGACAGGGTGAGCAGTACTTC. Its translation is CAWSGQGEQYF.